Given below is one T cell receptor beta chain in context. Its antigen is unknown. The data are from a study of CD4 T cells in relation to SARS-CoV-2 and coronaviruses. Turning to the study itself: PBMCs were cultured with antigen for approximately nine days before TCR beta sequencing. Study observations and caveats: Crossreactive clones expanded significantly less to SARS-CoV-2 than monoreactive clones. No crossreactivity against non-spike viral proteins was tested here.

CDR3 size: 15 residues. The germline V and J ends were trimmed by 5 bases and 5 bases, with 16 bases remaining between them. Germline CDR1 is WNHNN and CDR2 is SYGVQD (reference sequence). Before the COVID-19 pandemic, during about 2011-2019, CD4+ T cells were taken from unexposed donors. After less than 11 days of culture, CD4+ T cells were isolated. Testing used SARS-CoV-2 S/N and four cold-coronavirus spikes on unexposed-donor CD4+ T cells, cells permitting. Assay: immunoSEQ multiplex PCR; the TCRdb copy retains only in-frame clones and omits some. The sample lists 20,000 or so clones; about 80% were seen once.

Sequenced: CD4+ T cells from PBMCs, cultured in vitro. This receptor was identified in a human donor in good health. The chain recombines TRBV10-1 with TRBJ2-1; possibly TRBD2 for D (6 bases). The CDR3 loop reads CASSRPGTGHNEQFF. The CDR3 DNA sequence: TGCGCCAGCAGTCGTCCCGGGACTGGACACAATGAGCAGTTCTTC.